This T cell receptor beta chain was obtained from a study of OX40 agonist ivuxolimab in advanced cancers. The CDR3 spans 16 residues. Germline V gives CDR1 KGHSH, CDR2 LQKENI. V lost 3 bases, J lost 3 bases, and 17 bases lay in between. Sequencing was performed with immunoSEQ multiplex PCR; in TCRdb, only in-frame clones are kept and a portion is missing. This repertoire shows tens of thousands of clones, roughly 89% found once; its top ten account for roughly 11%. The chain carries TRBV18 and TRBJ2-5, with a possible D match to TRBD2 (5 bases). Sequencing was performed on CD4+ or CD8+ T cells sorted from blood, taken in a trial of the OX40 agonist ivuxolimab. The receptor comes from an adult with an advanced solid tumor such as melanoma, head and neck, liver or kidney cancer. The CDR3 sequence is CASSPLARGKEETQYF. The CDR3 coding sequence is TGTGCCAGCTCACCGCTCGCCCGGGGAAAGGAAGAGACCCAGTACTTC.